These 23 T cell receptor beta chains came from one sample sequenced in a study of blood T cell repertoires in COVID-19. The assay was immunoSEQ multiplex PCR, and TCRdb's table has in-frame clones only and misses some. This table has 200,000 to 300,000 clones, around 89% appearing once. The sequencing sample was made of peripheral blood. All receptors come from a man in his fifties or sixties who had recovered from COVID-19.

The chain is built from TRBV5-1 and TRBJ2-5; possibly TRBD2 for D (6 bases). The CDR3 covers 15 residues. From germline, CDR1 is SGHRS and CDR2 YFSETQ. Trimming removed 4 bases from V and 4 bases from J, with 17 bases in between. The CDR3 spells CASSLRPAGGETQYF. CDR3 nucleotides: TGCGCCAGCAGCCTTCGTCCAGCGGGTGGAGAGACCCAGTACTTC.

This chain joins TRBV12-5 and TRBJ2-3; D may be TRBD1 (5 bases). Trimming removed 7 bases at V and 9 bases at J, with 14 bases between. CDR3 length equals 12 residues. Germline V gene sequence: CDR1 LGHNT, CDR2 FRNRAP. The CDR3 region is CASAPQGATQYF. CDR3 nucleotide sequence: TGTGCTAGTGCTCCTCAAGGGGCCACGCAGTATTTT.

This rearrangement joins TRBV10-3 to TRBJ1-1, with D tentatively TRBD1 (5 bases). Germline CDR1 and CDR2: ENHRY and SYGVKD. V gave up 6 bases and J gave up 8 bases, with 13 bases separating them. The CDR3 contains 12 residues. CDR3 residues: CAIRQGGDEAFF. The CDR3 DNA is TGTGCCATCAGGCAGGGAGGGGACGAAGCTTTCTTT.

This CDR3 reads CACRGGGRYEQYF. The CDR3 nucleotides read TGTGCCTGCCGGGGAGGGGGACGATACGAGCAGTACTTC. The chain carries TRBV12-3 or TRBV12-4 and TRBJ2-7; possibly TRBD2 for D (7 bases). V lost 11 bases and J lost 4, with 18 bases in between. This CDR3 has 13 residues.

The sample holds a few counts of this clone. The chain recombines TRBV27 with TRBJ1-6; the match to TRBD1 covers 7 bases. The CDR3 extends over 15 amino acids. Germline V CDR1 and CDR2: MNHEY, SMNVEV (reference sequence). Unmatched junction bases numbered 8, after V lost 3 bases and J lost 9 bases. CDR3 residues: CASSLGTAVRSPLHF. DNA of the CDR3: TGTGCCAGCAGTTTGGGGACAGCCGTTCGTTCACCCCTCCACTTT.

V is TRBV5-1 and J is TRBJ1-6; 8 nucleotides line up with TRBD1. CDR1 and CDR2 from the germline V gene are SGHRS and YFSETQ. V was clipped by 5 bases and J by 7 bases; unmatched bases: 11. The CDR3 runs 16 residues. In DNA form, the CDR3 reads TGCGCCAGCAGACAAACCGGGACAGGCGTCAATTCACCCCTCCACTTT. Translation gives CASRQTGTGVNSPLHF.

This chain uses TRBV4-2 with TRBJ1-3; tentatively, D is TRBD1 (6 bases). V was cut by 4 bases and J by 0 bases, with 22 bases left in between. Germline CDR1 is LGHNA and CDR2 is YNFKEQ. CDR3 length: 19 amino acids. CDR3 DNA sequence: TGTGCCAGCAGCCCCCCTCGACCAGGGGCGACGGGCTCTGGAAACACCATATATTTT. Translated: CASSPPRPGATGSGNTIYF.

V gene TRBV6-2 or TRBV6-3 combines with J gene TRBJ1-2, with D possibly being TRBD1 (6 bases). The CDR3 runs 15 residues. Deletions cut 6 bases from V and 4 bases from J, with 18 bases between. The germline V gene has CDR1 MNHEY and CDR2 SVGEGT. CDR3 loop: CASSRTRGAGYGYTF. The DNA for the CDR3 is TGTGCCAGCAGCCGTACCCGGGGGGCAGGCTATGGCTACACCTTC.

V and J are TRBV6-2 or TRBV6-3 and TRBJ2-2; TRBD1 is a possible D gene (5 bases). Germline V gene data show CDR1 as MNHEY and CDR2 as SVGEGT. CDR3 length: 15 amino acids. Trimming stripped 1 base from V and 1 base from J, with 7 bases between. The CDR3 region is CASSYYTGNTGELFF. The CDR3 DNA sequence: TGTGCCAGCAGTTACTATACAGGGAACACCGGGGAGCTGTTTTTT.

The CDR3 DNA is TGTGCCAGCAGTTTAGGCGGAGCGGCCTTTGGCTACACCTTC. Protein sequence: CASSLGGAAFGYTF. The rearrangement uses TRBV27 and TRBJ1-2, with D hard to call. Germline V gene data show CDR1 as MNHEY and CDR2 as SMNVEV (reference sequence). This CDR3 has 14 residues. Trimming cost V 2 bases and J 7 bases, with 14 bases left between them.

This chain links TRBV7-6 with TRBJ1-4; D perhaps matches TRBD1 (6 bases). V was shortened by 5 bases and J by 4 bases, with 17 bases between the two germline ends. The CDR3 extends over 16 amino acids. The germline CDR1 and CDR2 sequences are SGHVS and FNYEAQ. The CDR3 nucleotides are TGTGCCAGCAGCATTAATGGACAGCCTATTAATGAAAAACTGTTTTTT. Its translation is CASSINGQPINEKLFF.

V gene TRBV19 combines with J gene TRBJ2-7, with D perhaps TRBD1 (6 bases). The CDR3 runs to 13 residues. The germline V and J ends were trimmed by 4 bases and 4 bases, with 11 bases remaining between them. Germline lookup yields CDR1 LNHDA and CDR2 SQIVND (reference sequence). The CDR3 spells CASSTKQGYEQYF. The CDR3 bases are TGTGCCAGTAGTACCAAACAGGGATACGAGCAGTACTTC.

The J gene is TRBJ1-2, the V gene TRBV30; 8 bases align to TRBD1. The CDR3 runs 13 residues. The trim removed 4 bases at V and 4 bases at J, leaving 5 bases unmatched. Germline V CDR1 and CDR2: GTSNPN, SVGIG (reference sequence). In nucleotides, the CDR3 is TGTGCCTGGAACGCCGGGACAGGCTATGGCTACACCTTC. It specifies CAWNAGTGYGYTF.

The chain recombines TRBV3-1 (or the pseudogene TRBV3-2) with TRBJ1-2, with D possibly matching TRBD1 (6 bases). V gave up 8 bases and J gave up 2 bases, with 15 bases separating them. CDR1 and CDR2 from the germline V gene are LGHDT and YNNKEL (reference sequence). The CDR3 runs 14 residues. DNA for the CDR3: TGTGCCAGCGGCGGGAGGGGGAAAAACTATGGCTACACCTTC. Protein sequence: CASGGRGKNYGYTF.

The chain links TRBV12-3 or TRBV12-4 to TRBJ1-2; the match to TRBD1 covers 8 bases. The CDR3 totals 13 residues. J lost 4 bases, V lost 6 bases, and 4 bases had no gene match. The CDR3 DNA is TGTGCCAGCAGCCTGGACAGGGTCTATGGCTACACCTTC. Its protein product is CASSLDRVYGYTF.

This clone was seen just once. The chain employs TRBV5-1 and TRBJ2-7; D perhaps matches TRBD1 (5 bases). This CDR3 is 13 amino acids long. The V and J ends lost 3 bases and 4 bases respectively, with 11 bases between them. The germline gives CDR1 SGHRS, CDR2 YFSETQ. The CDR3 reads CASSSPPGYEQYF. DNA for the CDR3: TGCGCCAGCAGCTCCCCCCCAGGGTACGAGCAGTACTTC.

This chain connects TRBV11-3 to TRBJ2-3, with TRBD1 as a possible D gene (6 bases). V was pared by 8 bases and J by 3 bases, with 9 bases between. Germline lookup yields CDR1 SGHNT and CDR2 YENEEA. There are 12 residues in the CDR3. In DNA, the CDR3 is TGTGCCAGCGGACAGAATACAGATACGCAGTATTTT. The encoded protein is CASGQNTDTQYF.

This chain connects TRBV7-2 to TRBJ2-1; 7 nucleotides align to TRBD2. This CDR3 is built from 16 residues. V lost 5 bases and J lost 5; bases outside the gene matches: 12. From germline, CDR1 is SGHTA and CDR2 FQGNSA. The CDR3 DNA is TGTGCCAGCAGCCCATGGGGTTCTAGCGGAAACAATGAGCAGTTCTTC. Translating it yields CASSPWGSSGNNEQFF.

V usage is TRBV10-3 and J usage is TRBJ2-7, with 9 bases fitting TRBD1. The CDR3 spans 16 residues. V shed 3 bases, J shed 2 bases, and the junction held 8 bases outside the gene matches. Germline values: CDR1 ENHRY, CDR2 SYGVKD. This CDR3 is CAISDLDRDRAYEQYF. The CDR3 DNA follows: TGTGCCATCAGTGACCTTGACCGGGACAGGGCCTACGAGCAGTACTTC.

The sample holds a few counts of this clone. The rearrangement uses TRBV9 and TRBJ2-3; a possible D gene is TRBD2 (6 bases). The germline V and J ends were trimmed by 10 bases and 0 bases, with 18 bases remaining between them. CDR1 and CDR2 from the germline V gene are SGDLS and YYNGEE. The CDR3 runs 15 residues. This chain's CDR3 is CASTMGTLSTDTQYF. The CDR3 DNA is TGTGCCTCGACCATGGGGACTCTTAGCACAGATACGCAGTATTTT.

The chain joins TRBV4-1 to TRBJ2-1; 7 nucleotides align to TRBD1. The CDR3 covers 17 residues. In germline, CDR1 is MGHRA, CDR2 YSYEKL. V lost 2 bases and J lost 2; bases outside the gene matches: 9. The DNA for the CDR3 is TGCGCCAGCAGCCAAAGTTCAGGGGGTTCTCCCTACAATGAGCAGTTCTTC. Translated, it gives CASSQSSGGSPYNEQFF.

The rearrangement joins TRBV5-1 to TRBJ2-1; 10 nucleotides match TRBD1. CDR3 length: 14 amino acids. V lost 2 bases, J lost 9 bases, and 5 bases stayed unmatched. Per germline, CDR1 SGHRS and CDR2 YFSETQ. The CDR3 region has the DNA TGCGCCAGCAGCTTTTGGACAGGGGGGACTGAGCAGTTCTTC. Translation gives CASSFWTGGTEQFF. Supplemented by reference TRBV5-1 and TRBJ2-1, the full variable domain reads KAGVTQTPRYLIKTRGQQVTLSCSPISGHRSVSWYQQTPGQGLQFLFEYFSETQRNKGNFPGRFSGRQFSNSRSEMNVSTLELGDSALYLCASSFWTGGTEQFFGPGTRLTVL.

The chain employs TRBV7-9 and TRBJ2-1; 9 positions match TRBD1. V was clipped by 3 bases and J by 6 bases; unmatched bases: 6. In germline, CDR1 is SEHNR, CDR2 FQNEAQ (reference sequence). The CDR3 covers 15 residues. The CDR3 loop reads CASSFPGQGPNEQFF. The CDR3 nucleotides are TGTGCCAGCAGCTTCCCGGGACAGGGCCCCAATGAGCAGTTCTTC.